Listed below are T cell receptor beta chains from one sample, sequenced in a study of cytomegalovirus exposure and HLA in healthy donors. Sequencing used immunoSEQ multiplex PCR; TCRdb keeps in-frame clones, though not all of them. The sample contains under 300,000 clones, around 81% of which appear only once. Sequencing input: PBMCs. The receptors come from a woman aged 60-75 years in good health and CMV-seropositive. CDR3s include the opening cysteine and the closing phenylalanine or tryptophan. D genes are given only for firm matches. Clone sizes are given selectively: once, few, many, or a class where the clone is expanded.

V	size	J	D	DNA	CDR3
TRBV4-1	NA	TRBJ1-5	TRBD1	TGCGCCAGCAGCCAACCAGAACAGGGGGCGAGCCAGCCCCAGCATTTT	CASSQPEQGASQPQHF
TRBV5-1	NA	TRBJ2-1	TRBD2	TGCGCCAGCAGCAGCCATAGCGGGAGCTCCTACAATGAGCAGTTCTTC	CASSSHSGSSYNEQFF
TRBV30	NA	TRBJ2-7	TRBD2	TGTGCCTGGAGTGCCGGGACTAGCGGGAATCCCGAGCAGTACTTC	CAWSAGTSGNPEQYF
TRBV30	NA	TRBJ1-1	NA	TGTGCCTGGAGTGAACCGGGTATAATTTTGGCTTTCTTT	CAWSEPGIILAFF
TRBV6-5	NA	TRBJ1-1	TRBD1	TGTGCCATTCGACAGGGGTGGAGCACTGAAGCTTTCTTT	CAIRQGWSTEAFF
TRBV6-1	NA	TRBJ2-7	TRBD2	TGTGCCAGCAGTGAAAATGCGGGAGAAGGCGAGCAGTACTTC	CASSENAGEGEQYF
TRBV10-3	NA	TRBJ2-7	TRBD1	TGTGCCATCAGATCCGACAGGGGAAGGAACGAGCAGTACTTC	CAIRSDRGRNEQYF
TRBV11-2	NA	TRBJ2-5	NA	TGTGCCAGCAGTCCTTTCATAGGGGTAGAGACCCAGTACTTC	CASSPFIGVETQYF
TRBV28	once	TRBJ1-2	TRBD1	TGTGCCAGCGCCCTTGGACAGGGGTATGGCTACACCTTC	CASALGQGYGYTF
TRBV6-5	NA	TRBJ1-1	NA	TGTGCCAGCAGCCACGGGTCGGACACTGAAGCTTTCTTT	CASSHGSDTEAFF
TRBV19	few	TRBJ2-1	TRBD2	TGTGCCAGTAGTATCGGCCTAGCGGGAGCCATCGTTGGCTCCTACAATGAGCAGTTCTTC	CASSIGLAGAIVGSYNEQFF
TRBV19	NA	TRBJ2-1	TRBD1	TGTGCCAGTAGTTTGCGGACAGGGAGGTACAATGAGCAGTTCTTC	CASSLRTGRYNEQFF
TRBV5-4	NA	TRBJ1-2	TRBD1	TGTGCCAGCAGCTTCTACCGGACAGGGGAAGGCTACACCTTC	CASSFYRTGEGYTF
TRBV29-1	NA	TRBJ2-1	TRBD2	TGCAGCGTTGAAGATCGCAGGGGCCGACTAGCGGGGGTGGGTAAGCAGTTCTTC	CSVEDRRGRLAGVGKQFF
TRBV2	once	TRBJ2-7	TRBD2	TGTGCCAGTGAGGGGGGTCTAGCGGGAGCGGGGGAGCAGTACTTC	CASEGGLAGAGEQYF
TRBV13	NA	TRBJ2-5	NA	TGTGCCAGCAGCCCAGAGGGGGTTCAGACCCAGTACTTC	CASSPEGVQTQYF
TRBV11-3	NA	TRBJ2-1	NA	TGTGCCAGCAGCTTAGATGGCGGGACCCACAATGAGCAGTTCTTC	CASSLDGGTHNEQFF
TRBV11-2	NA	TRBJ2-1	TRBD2	TGTGCCAGCAGCTTAGGAGACGGGAGGCCCTACAATGAGCAGTTCTTC	CASSLGDGRPYNEQFF
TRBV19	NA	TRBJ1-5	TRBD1	TGTGCCAGTACCCAAGGACAGGGTCAATCCAATCAGCCCCAGCATTTT	CASTQGQGQSNQPQHF
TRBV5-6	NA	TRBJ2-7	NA	TGTGCCAGCAGCCAGCGACAGGTGGGCGAGCAGTACTTC	CASSQRQVGEQYF
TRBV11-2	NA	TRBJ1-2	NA	TGTGCCAGCAGCTTAGTATTGCCGCTAAGGGGTGTTTATGGCTACACCTTC	CASSLVLPLRGVYGYTF
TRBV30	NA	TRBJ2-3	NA	TGTGCCTGGAGTGCTGTTACGCAGTATTTT	CAWSAVTQYF
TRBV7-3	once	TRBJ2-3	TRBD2	TGTGCCAGCAGCTTAAGCGGGGGTCCAGATACGCAGTATTTT	CASSLSGGPDTQYF
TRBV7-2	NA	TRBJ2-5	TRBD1	TGTGCCAGCAGCTTAGAGGGCCACAGGGGTCTGTGGGAGACCCAGTACTTC	CASSLEGHRGLWETQYF
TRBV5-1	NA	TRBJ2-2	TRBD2	TGCGCCAGCAGCTTGGAGTCTAGCGGGACCGGGGAGCTGTTTTTT	CASSLESSGTGELFF
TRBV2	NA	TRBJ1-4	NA	TGTGCCAGCAGTCAGGGGAGGGGTAATGAAAAACTGTTTTTT	CASSQGRGNEKLFF
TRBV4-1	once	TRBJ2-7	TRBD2	TGCGCCAGCAGCCAAGTATTAGGACTAGCGGGAGACGAGCAGTACTTC	CASSQVLGLAGDEQYF
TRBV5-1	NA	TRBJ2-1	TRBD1	TGCGCCAGCAGCCAGAAGGGGACAGCCTACAATGAGCAGTTCTTC	CASSQKGTAYNEQFF
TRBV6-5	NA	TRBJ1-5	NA	TGTGGGAGCGGGTATCAGCCCCAGCATTTT	CGSGYQPQHF
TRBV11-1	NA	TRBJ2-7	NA	TGTGCCAGCAGCTTAGGACTGAACTACGAGCAGTACTTC	CASSLGLNYEQYF
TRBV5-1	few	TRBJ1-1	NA	TGCGCCAGCAGCATGAACCCTTCGGAGGCTGAAGCTTTCTTT	CASSMNPSEAEAFF
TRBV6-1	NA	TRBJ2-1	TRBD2	TGTGCCAGCAGTCCCGGGACTAGCGGCCCTAATGAGCAGTTCTTC	CASSPGTSGPNEQFF
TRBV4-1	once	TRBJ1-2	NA	TGCGCCAGCAGCCAAGTTCGGTCACCAGGGTCCTCCTACACCTTC	CASSQVRSPGSSYTF
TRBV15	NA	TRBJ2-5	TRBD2	TGTGCCACCAGCAGAGTTCACCTTTCAGCGGGAGGAGGAGAGACCCAGTACTTC	CATSRVHLSAGGGETQYF
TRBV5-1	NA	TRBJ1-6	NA	TGCGCCAGCAGCACCGGGACTACCGATTATAATTCACCCCTCCACTTT	CASSTGTTDYNSPLHF
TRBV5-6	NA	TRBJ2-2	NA	TGTGCCAGCAGTTTGTGGGGGGGGCTTAACACCGGGGAGCTGTTTTTT	CASSLWGGLNTGELFF
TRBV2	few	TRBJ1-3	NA	TGTGCCAGCCTCAGGGGAAGGGGAAACACCATATATTTT	CASLRGRGNTIYF
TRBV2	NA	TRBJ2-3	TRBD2	TGTGCCAGCAGTGGGACTAGCGGGAGCACAGATACGCAGTATTTT	CASSGTSGSTDTQYF
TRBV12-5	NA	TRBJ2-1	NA	TGTGCTAGTGGTTGGGGAGAGAGGAACAATGAGCAGTTCTTC	CASGWGERNNEQFF
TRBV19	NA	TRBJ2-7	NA	TGTGCCAGTAGTTCAGACTACGAGCAGTACTTC	CASSSDYEQYF
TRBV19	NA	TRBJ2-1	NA	TGTGCCAGTAGAAACAGGGATGAGCAGTTCTTC	CASRNRDEQFF
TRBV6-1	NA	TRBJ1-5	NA	TGTGCCAGCAGCCTACAGGTGAATCAGCCCCAGCATTTT	CASSLQVNQPQHF
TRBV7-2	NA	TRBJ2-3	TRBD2	TGTGCCAGCACCAAAGCGGGAGGGGCAGATACGCAGTATTTT	CASTKAGGADTQYF
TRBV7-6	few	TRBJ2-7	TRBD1	TGTGCCAGCAGCTTAGAGACAGGGCCAGCATACGAGCAGTACTTC	CASSLETGPAYEQYF
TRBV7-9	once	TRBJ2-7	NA	TGTTCCAGCAGCACCAGGGTGAACGAGCAGTACTTC	CSSSTRVNEQYF
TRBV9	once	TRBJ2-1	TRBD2	TGTGCCAGCAGCGTAGTTGCTGGGGGGGGAAATGAGCAGTTCTTC	CASSVVAGGGNEQFF
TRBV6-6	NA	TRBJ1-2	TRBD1	TGTGCCAGCAGTCCCCCGGGCAGGGGGCTTGGCTACACCTTC	CASSPPGRGLGYTF
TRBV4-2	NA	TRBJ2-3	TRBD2	TGTGCCAGCAGCCAAGATTGGTCCAGCGGGGCCACAGATACGCAGTATTTT	CASSQDWSSGATDTQYF
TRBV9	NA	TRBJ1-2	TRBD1	TGTGCCAGCAGCGTAGGACAGGGGGCATATCATGGCTACACCTTC	CASSVGQGAYHGYTF
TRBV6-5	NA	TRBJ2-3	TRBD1	TGTGCCAGCAGTCCGGGACAGGGGGTTACGCAGTATTTT	CASSPGQGVTQYF
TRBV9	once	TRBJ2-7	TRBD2	TGTGCCAGCGACAAGGGGCTAGCGGGAGTCGAGCAGTACTTC	CASDKGLAGVEQYF
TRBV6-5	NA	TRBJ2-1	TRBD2	TGTGCCAGCAGCCCCCCACTAGCGGGAAAACATGAGCAGTTCTTC	CASSPPLAGKHEQFF